One and the same sample provided the 23 T cell receptor beta chains below, sequenced in a study of blood T cell repertoires in COVID-19. The protocol was immunoSEQ multiplex PCR, while the TCRdb copy is restricted to in-frame clones and leaves out a portion. Among 69,000 or so clones, roughly 85% were seen once, and the ten largest hold 9.7%. Sequenced sample: peripheral blood. Source of these receptors: a woman older than 75 with acute or convalescent COVID-19.

This clone was picked up a small number of times. The chain couples TRBV5-5 to TRBJ2-5; D is possibly TRBD2 (5 bases). CDR1 is SGHKS, CDR2 YYEKEE, per germline (reference sequence). Trimming took 0 bases from V and 3 from J, leaving 6 bases between them. The CDR3 is made up of 13 amino acids. CDR3: CASSLAGKETQYF. The CDR3 DNA reads TGTGCCAGCAGCTTGGCGGGGAAAGAGACCCAGTACTTC.

The V gene is TRBV27, the J gene TRBJ2-7; TRBD2 agrees at 10 bases. CDR3 size: 15 residues. Trimming cost V 6 bases and J 1 base; bases outside gene matches: 6. Germline V CDR1 and CDR2: MNHEY, SMNVEV (reference sequence). In DNA form, the CDR3 reads TGTGCCAGCAGACTAGCGGGGACAGCTTCCTACGAGCAGTACTTC. Its translation: CASRLAGTASYEQYF.

The CDR3 DNA is TGCGCCAGCAGCTTGGACACTGGGGCCAACGTCCTGACTTTC. Amino acid sequence: CASSLDTGANVLTF. V is TRBV5-1 and J is TRBJ2-6; D is unclear. The CDR3 is made up of 14 amino acids. V lost 0 bases, J lost 2 bases, and 3 bases lay in between. CDR1 and CDR2 (germline): SGHRS, YFSETQ.

The rearrangement uses TRBV21-1 and TRBJ1-2; the D segment call TRBD1 is taken from the table without a DNA check. TRBV21-1 is a known pseudogene. The CDR3 spans 17 residues. The CDR3 coding sequence is TGTGCCAGCAGCAAAGGGGTCCAGGGGGAGACAAGGGGTGGCTACACCTTC. Its translation is CASSKGVQGETRGGYTF.

The rearrangement uses TRBV19 and TRBJ1-1; a weak D match, TRBD1 (5 bases). V was shortened by 3 bases and J by 5 bases, with 16 bases between the two germline ends. Germline-derived CDR1 and CDR2 are LNHDA and SQIVND (reference sequence). This CDR3 has 15 amino acids. CDR3 residues: CASSMTPSGGTEAFF. The CDR3 DNA reads TGTGCCAGTAGTATGACCCCCTCCGGGGGGACTGAAGCTTTCTTT.

The chain carries TRBV11-2 and TRBJ2-3, with a possible D match to TRBD1 (6 bases). Germline CDR1 SGHAT, CDR2 FQNNGV. V was shortened by 5 bases and J by 4 bases, with 16 bases between the two germline ends. The CDR3 consists of 15 residues. CDR3 loop: CASSTKNRVADTQYF. The CDR3 region has the DNA TGTGCCAGCAGCACCAAGAACAGGGTCGCAGATACGCAGTATTTT.

The chain employs TRBV2 and TRBJ1-1, with 7 bases matching TRBD1. This CDR3 has 18 residues. Germline V gene sequence: CDR1 SNHLY, CDR2 FYNNEI. V shed 2 bases and J 5 bases; nucleotides not matched to a gene: 17. CDR3 nucleotide sequence: TGTGCCAGCAGTGAATATCCATGGGGGCAGGGGGATGGAACTGAAGCTTTCTTT. Residues: CASSEYPWGQGDGTEAFF.

The rearrangement joins TRBV30 to TRBJ1-4; 9 bases align to TRBD1. J was trimmed by 7 bases and V by 5 bases; bases with no gene match: 11. This CDR3 region has 15 residues. Germline V CDR1 and CDR2: GTSNPN, SVGIG (reference sequence). The CDR3 DNA reads as TGTGCCTGGTGCCCCGGGACAGGGATGACTGAAAAACTGTTTTTT. Its translation is CAWCPGTGMTEKLFF.

This clone was picked up one time. The genes are TRBV29-1 and TRBJ2-7; the D gene is possibly TRBD2 (6 bases). CDR1 and CDR2 (germline): SQVTM, ANQGSEA. This CDR3 is 12 amino acids long. With 6 bases removed from V and 5 bases from J, the gap between germline ends came to 14 bases. This CDR3 reads CSVTWGGNEQYF. The CDR3 coding sequence is TGCAGCGTCACGTGGGGAGGTAACGAGCAGTACTTC.

The rearrangement links TRBV19 to TRBJ2-7; D possibly corresponds to TRBD2 (6 bases). Deletions cut 9 bases from V and 1 base from J, with 16 bases between. This CDR3 region has 14 residues. CDR1 is LNHDA, CDR2 SQIVND, per germline (reference sequence). The DNA for the CDR3 is TGTGCCAGCGGTCAGGACTACGGGTCCTACGAGCAGTACTTC. Protein product: CASGQDYGSYEQYF.

The rearrangement uses TRBV10-3 and TRBJ1-1; 7 nucleotides align to TRBD1. V gave up 3 bases and J gave up 6 bases; unmatched junction bases: 4. Germline CDR1 ENHRY, CDR2 SYGVKD. The CDR3 extends over 13 amino acids. The CDR3 loop is CAISDQDRAEAFF. The CDR3 DNA follows: TGTGCCATCAGTGATCAAGACAGGGCTGAAGCTTTCTTT.

The chain recombines TRBV6-2 or TRBV6-3 with TRBJ1-2; no clear D gene. Trimming took 2 bases from V and 3 from J, leaving 4 bases between them. The CDR3 is 12 residues long. Germline V gene lookup returns CDR1 MNHEY and CDR2 SVGEGT. CDR3 protein: CASSYPDYGYTF. CDR3 sequence (DNA): TGTGCCAGCAGTTACCCAGACTATGGCTACACCTTC.

This chain joins TRBV5-4 and TRBJ1-1; D might be TRBD1 (5 bases). In germline, CDR1 is SGHNT, CDR2 YYREEE (reference sequence). The CDR3 runs to 15 residues. V was pared by 4 bases and J by 0 bases, with 13 bases between. The CDR3 coding sequence is TGTGCCAGCAGCGGCGGGAGGGGCATGAACACTGAAGCTTTCTTT. Its translation is CASSGGRGMNTEAFF.

In this sample, this clone turned up a few times. This chain joins TRBV19 and TRBJ2-2; 9 bases are shared with TRBD2. V lost 10 bases, J lost 0 bases, and 6 bases stayed unmatched. This CDR3 contains 15 residues. The germline gives CDR1 LNHDA, CDR2 SQIVND (reference sequence). CDR3 sequence (DNA): TGTGCCACCAGTAGGACTAGCGCGAACACCGGGGAGCTGTTTTTT. Translating it yields CATSRTSANTGELFF.

The V and J genes are TRBV7-6 and TRBJ2-5; 9 nucleotides match TRBD1. The V and J ends lost 4 bases and 4 bases, in that order; junction bases with no gene match: 13. Germline loops: CDR1 SGHVS, CDR2 FNYEAQ. There are 17 residues in the CDR3. CDR3 DNA sequence: TGTGCCAGCAGCTATGGGGGACAGGGCGGTGCAGGAGAGACCCAGTACTTC. Protein sequence: CASSYGGQGGAGETQYF.

This chain joins TRBV10-2 and TRBJ1-3; 7 bases line up with TRBD1. The CDR3 runs to 15 residues. V gave up 3 bases and J gave up 0 bases; unmatched junction bases: 2. Germline-derived CDR1 and CDR2 are WSHSY and SAAADI. CDR3 region: CASSDRGISGNTIYF. The CDR3 DNA sequence: TGCGCCAGCAGTGACAGGGGGATCTCTGGAAACACCATATATTTT.

V and J are TRBV27 and TRBJ1-2; 8 bases agree with TRBD1. Trimming at V came to 5 bases and at J to 8 bases, leaving 16 bases not matched to a gene. Germline CDR1 reads MNHEY; CDR2 reads SMNVEV (reference sequence). This CDR3 contains 16 residues. The CDR3 reads CASSTLPWTGREGYTF. The CDR3, as DNA: TGTGCCAGCAGTACCCTCCCCTGGACAGGGAGGGAAGGCTACACCTTC.

V usage is TRBV6-5 and J usage is TRBJ1-5; 7 nucleotides line up with TRBD1. The CDR3 is 15 residues long. In germline, CDR1 is MNHEY, CDR2 SVGAGI. With 6 bases clipped from V and 3 bases from J, the junction kept 8 bases outside the gene matches. CDR3 sequence (DNA): TGTGCCAGCAGCCCAAGGACAGGCCACAATCAGCCCCAGCATTTT. Protein: CASSPRTGHNQPQHF.

The V gene is TRBV18, the J gene TRBJ1-1; D may be TRBD1 (6 bases). Germline V gene lookup returns CDR1 KGHSH and CDR2 LQKENI. V was trimmed by 6 bases and J by 5 bases, leaving 19 bases between them. This CDR3 contains 15 residues. DNA of the CDR3: TGTGCCAGCTCCCCGAGGGGGTCGGAGAGTACTGAAGCTTTCTTT. Its protein product is CASSPRGSESTEAFF.

This rearrangement joins TRBV11-2 to TRBJ1-2; D perhaps matches TRBD1 (5 bases). CDR3 length: 15 amino acids. V lost 0 bases and J 7 bases, leaving 15 bases between the germline ends. Germline CDR1 reads SGHAT; CDR2 reads FQNNGV. Here the CDR3 reads CASSLDSQGLGGYTF. The CDR3 nucleotides read TGTGCCAGCAGCTTAGATAGCCAGGGTTTAGGTGGCTACACCTTC.

The chain uses TRBV11-2 and TRBJ1-2; no firm D call. This CDR3 has 12 amino acids. Trimming took 4 bases from V and 2 from J, leaving 5 bases between them. Germline values: CDR1 SGHAT, CDR2 FQNNGV. The CDR3 DNA reads TGTGCCAGCAGCTCCCAGAACTATGGCTACACCTTC. Protein sequence: CASSSQNYGYTF.

The chain employs TRBV5-1 and TRBJ1-2, with 7 bases aligning to TRBD1. J lost 4 bases, V lost 4 bases, and 4 bases had no gene match. The length of the CDR3 is 13 residues. In germline, CDR1 is SGHRS, CDR2 YFSETQ. The CDR3 DNA reads as TGCGCCAGCAGCGGTACAGGGGCCTATGGCTACACCTTC. Encoded protein: CASSGTGAYGYTF.

This chain connects TRBV28 to TRBJ1-1, with unresolved D. The CDR3 is made up of 13 amino acids. CDR1 MDHEN and CDR2 SYDVKM come from the germline V gene. The germline V and J ends were trimmed by 4 bases and 2 bases, with 8 bases remaining between them. As DNA, the CDR3 is TGTGCCAGCAGTTCCTCCCTCAACACTGAAGCTTTCTTT. This translates into CASSSSLNTEAFF.